The 19 T cell receptor beta chains reported below all come from one sample, sequenced in a study of tumor and adjacent non-tumor tissue in lung cancer (dated by TCRdb to the late 2010s). Library preparation employed multiplex PCR. Sequenced on an Illumina HiSeq 2500. Following protocols modified from ARM-PCR, the researchers constructed TCRbeta libraries through three rounds of nested PCR with primers (Table S4). TCRdb ran its own pipeline on the public reads, namely fastp trimming at Q25 and MiXCR clone calling, and kept in-frame beta chains. One record per CDR3 amino acid sequence lists the most common genes and DNA. The sample table contains more than 75,000 distinct CDR3 sequences; only one count was recorded for approximately 71% of them. The top ten clones comprise 10% to 15% of the sample. RNA was isolated from bulk, unsorted tissue, and RNA quality was assessed with a NanoDrop ND-1000 and an Agilent 2100.

Sequencing was done on a sample of lung tumor tissue. The receptors derive from a woman between 65 and 79 years old with non-small cell lung cancer.

This clonotype was seen many times. The chain links TRBV28 to TRBJ1-4; D possibly corresponds to TRBD1 (5 bases). Germline CDR1 and CDR2: MDHEN and SYDVKM. V lost 5 bases and J 5 bases, leaving 12 bases between the germline ends. This CDR3 has 14 residues. The CDR3 DNA reads TGTGCCAGCAGTCACAGGCCACGGAATGAAAAACTGTTTTTT. It encodes CASSHRPRNEKLFF.

Notes on this clonotype: This CDR3 is missing its conserved last phenylalanine or tryptophan, likely due to a read error. The chain is built from TRBV12-3 or TRBV12-4 and TRBJ2-7, with D perhaps matching TRBD1 (5 bases). The CDR3 loop spans 12 amino acids. Between the trimmed V and J ends, which lost 7 bases and 3 bases, there was a span of 10 bases. The CDR3 coding sequence is TGTGCCAGCATTGCCAGGGACTACGAGCAGTACTTA. Its translation is CASIARDYEQYL.

With regard to this clonotype: A read error may produce the germline difference seen at one junction end. J is TRBJ2-5 and V is TRBV10-3; D is perhaps TRBD1 (6 bases). Germline loops: CDR1 ENHRY, CDR2 SYGVKD. The CDR3 has 15 amino acids. DNA for the CDR3: TGTGCCATTGGGACACGGAATCTATTCCAAGAGACTCAGTACTTC. This encodes CAIGTRNLFQETQYF.

The chain links TRBV20-1 to TRBJ1-1; D ambiguous. CDR3 length: 17 amino acids. Trimming left V 3 bases short and J 1 base short, with 21 bases between. Germline V gene data show CDR1 as DFQATT and CDR2 as SNEGSKA (reference sequence). The CDR3 nucleotides read TGCAGTGCTAGGCCCGGGATCAAAACAACTACGAACACTGAAGCTTTCTTT. It is translated as CSARPGIKTTTNTEAFF.

Sample share makes this clonotype medium-sized (0.01 to 0.1%). The chain carries TRBV4-1 and TRBJ2-1; TRBD2 aligns across 7 bases. The CDR3 is 16 residues long. Per germline, CDR1 MGHRA and CDR2 YSYEKL. V dropped 4 bases and J dropped 3; count of bases not matched to a gene: 9. Here the CDR3 reads CASSLHASGHYNEQFF. The CDR3 bases are TGCGCCAGCAGCCTTCACGCTAGCGGCCACTACAATGAGCAGTTCTTC.

For this clonotype: At one end, the junction sequence differs from germline, possibly due to a read error. The chain employs TRBV6-6 and TRBJ1-2; 7 positions agree with TRBD1. Per germline, CDR1 MNHNY and CDR2 SVGAGI (reference sequence). The CDR3 extends over 14 amino acids. The CDR3 reads CASSYQGGDFGYAF. The CDR3 DNA follows: TGTGCCAGCAGTTACCAGGGGGGAGACTTTGGCTACGCCTTC.

Of note for this clonotype: Mismatch with germline at one junction end may stem from a read error. The V call is TRBV29-1, the J call TRBJ2-7, with a tentative D call TRBD2 (5 bases). The CDR3 has 13 amino acids. Germline V lookup: CDR1 SQVTM, CDR2 ANQGSEA. The CDR3 protein is CTVELGNHYEQYF. The CDR3 bases are TGCACCGTTGAACTCGGGAACCACTACGAGCAGTACTTC.

Of note for this clonotype: At one boundary the junction diverges from the germline segment, which might be a read error. This chain links TRBV6-5 with TRBJ1-1; the D is unclear. This CDR3 region has 14 residues. Germline V lookup: CDR1 MNHEY, CDR2 SVGAGI. The CDR3, as DNA: TGTGCCAGCAATTACTCGACCTGGAGCACTGAAGCTTTCTTT. Its translation: CASNYSTWSTEAFF.

Comment on this clonotype: The CDR3 end shows no conserved phenylalanine or tryptophan, and so a read error is likely. This sequence joins TRBV6-5 and TRBJ2-6, with D perhaps TRBD2 (5 bases). Germline V lookup: CDR1 MNHEY, CDR2 SVGAGI. The length of the CDR3 is 16 residues. In nucleotides, the CDR3 is TGTACCAGCAGTTACTCGATGGACTCCGGGGCCAACGTCCTGACTTAC. It specifies CTSSYSMDSGANVLTY.

This sequence joins TRBV11-2 and TRBJ2-7; 8 nucleotides match TRBD1. CDR3 length: 17 residues. V was pared by 3 bases and J by 4 bases, with 14 bases of the junction left unmatched. In germline, CDR1 is SGHAT, CDR2 FQNNGV. The CDR3 is CASSLTDQGANWYEQYF. The CDR3 DNA reads TGTGCCAGCAGCTTGACCGATCAGGGGGCGAATTGGTACGAGCAGTACTTC.

A note on this clonotype: Its ends do not fully match the called genes, so a read error is possible. The chain employs TRBV29-1 and TRBJ2-1; D is ambiguous. Germline V gives CDR1 SQVTM, CDR2 ANQGSEA. This CDR3 is built from 13 residues. The CDR3 sequence: CSVRPDSINKQFF. For the CDR3, the DNA is TGCAGCGTTCGACCAGATTCGATCAATAAGCAGTTCTTC.

V is TRBV29-1 and J is TRBJ2-1, with 9 bases fitting TRBD1. This CDR3 contains 14 residues. Germline CDR1 is SQVTM and CDR2 is ANQGSEA. The CDR3 coding sequence is TGCTGCGCACAACAGGGGGCTAGAAATAATGAGCAGTTCTTC. Translation: CCAQQGARNNEQFF.

A note on this clonotype: A junction boundary mismatches the germline segment, possibly from a read error. The chain joins TRBV6-6 to TRBJ2-5, with a possible D match to TRBD2 (6 bases). This CDR3 has 16 residues. The germline V gene encodes CDR1 MNHNY and CDR2 SVGAGI (reference sequence). The CDR3 DNA reads TGTGCAAGCAGTCACCAAGGCAACTCGGATCGGGAGACCCAGTATTTC. Its translation is CASSHQGNSDRETQYF.

This clonotype turned up a few times. A much larger clone sits a single nucleotide away, making a read error possible. The chain links TRBV7-9 to TRBJ2-7, with D possibly being TRBD1 (5 bases). V lost 4 bases to trimming and J lost 10 bases, with 23 bases between them. The CDR3 is 15 residues long. Germline CDR1 and CDR2: SEHNR and FQNEAQ (reference sequence). This chain's CDR3 is CASSSKTALWSRQYF. The CDR3 region has the DNA TGTGCCAGCAGCTCCAAGACAGCCCTCTGGTCTCGACAGTACTTC.

The chain couples TRBV29-1 to TRBJ2-2; D is undetermined. Germline V gives CDR1 SQVTM, CDR2 ANQGSEA. The CDR3 runs to 15 residues. CDR3 coding DNA: TGCAGTAGCCTTAGCAGCGTAGAGGACACCGGGGAGCTGTTTTTT. Its protein is CSSLSSVEDTGELFF.

The chain carries TRBV12-3 or TRBV12-4 and TRBJ2-1, with 7 positions matching TRBD2. The CDR3 runs to 16 residues. The J segment lost 13 bases and the V segment lost 5 bases, leaving 20 bases of the junction unmatched. In nucleotides, the CDR3 is TGTGCCAGCAGTCTCCGTGGCGGGAGCGATTACAATGGACAGTTCTTC. Its translation is CASSLRGGSDYNGQFF.

There are many counts of this clonotype. This chain joins TRBV4-1 and TRBJ1-6, with D maybe TRBD1 (5 bases). The CDR3 spans 16 residues. The germline V gene encodes CDR1 MGHRA and CDR2 YSYEKL. V lost 0 bases and J 8 bases, leaving 14 bases between the germline ends. The CDR3 bases are TGCGCCAGCAGCCAAGATGGGGGATACGGAGATTCACCCCTCCACTTT. This sequence encodes CASSQDGGYGDSPLHF.

To note about this clonotype: Since a much larger clone is just one base distant, this may be a read error. The chain employs TRBV5-1 and TRBJ2-3, with D maybe TRBD2 (5 bases). CDR3 length equals 13 residues. CDR1 is SGHRS and CDR2 is YFSETQ in the germline V gene. The V and J ends lost 0 bases and 6 bases respectively, with 8 bases between them. CDR3 coding DNA: TGCGCCAGCAGCTTGGCTAGCAGGGATACGCAGTATTTT. It translates to CASSLASRDTQYF.

On this clonotype itself: A read error may account for a junction end that differs from germline. The rearrangement links TRBV4-1 to TRBJ1-1; weak D call: TRBD1 (6 bases). Germline CDR1 and CDR2: MGHRA and YSYEKL. The CDR3 has 15 residues. The CDR3 spells CASSSHRDSNTEAFF. CDR3 DNA sequence: TGCGCCAGCAGCTCGCACAGGGATTCAAACACTGAGGCTTTCTTT.